The 22 T cell receptor beta chains below all came from one sample that was sequenced in a study of cytomegalovirus exposure and HLA in healthy donors. PCR involved 60 Vbeta and 13 Jbeta primers. Only in-frame clones appear in the TCRdb table, and some are missing; sequencing was by immunoSEQ multiplex PCR. The sample has roughly 200,000 clones, 70% to 85% seen once. The sequenced sample consisted of PBMCs. These receptor sequences come from a woman in her sixties in good health and CMV-seropositive.

There are a few counts of this clone. The V call is TRBV6-1, the J call TRBJ1-2; D unresolved. CDR3 size: 15 residues. Trimming shortened V by 2 bases and J by 4 bases, and 14 bases separated the two germline ends. Germline CDR1 is MNHNS and CDR2 is SASEGT. Written as DNA, the CDR3 is TGTGCCAGCAGTGAATCAGCGCCGGGTCTCTATGGCTACACCTTC. This encodes CASSESAPGLYGYTF.

This chain uses TRBV2 with TRBJ2-2; weak D call: TRBD2 (6 bases). The germline V and J ends were trimmed by 8 bases and 7 bases, with 17 bases remaining between them. The CDR3 is 14 residues long. Germline assignment: CDR1 SNHLY and CDR2 FYNNEI. CDR3 bases: TGTGCCAGCCGGGACTCACGGAGTGTCGGGGAGCTGTTTTTT. Translation gives CASRDSRSVGELFF.

The chain carries TRBV6-1 and TRBJ1-2, with D possibly TRBD1 on 6 matching bases. The CDR3 runs to 15 residues. From germline, CDR1 is MNHNS and CDR2 SASEGT. V gave up 4 bases and J gave up 8 bases, with 20 bases separating them. The CDR3 bases are TGTGCCAGCAGTGGCCGACAGGACCCCGAAAAGGGCTACACCTTC. Its translation: CASSGRQDPEKGYTF.

This clone was counted once. The chain has TRBV28 and TRBJ1-2; D not certain. Trimming removed 3 bases at V and 8 bases at J, with 10 bases between. Germline V gene data show CDR1 as MDHEN and CDR2 as SYDVKM. The CDR3 runs 12 residues. The DNA for the CDR3 is TGTGCCAGCAGTTTCGGGGATCACGGCTACACCTTC. This sequence encodes CASSFGDHGYTF.

The V gene is TRBV6-6, the J gene TRBJ1-1; D remains ambiguous. Germline CDR1 and CDR2: MNHNY and SVGAGI (reference sequence). V was trimmed by 6 bases and J by 5 bases, leaving 10 bases between them. This CDR3 has 12 amino acids. CDR3 sequence: CASSLGETEAFF. The CDR3 nucleotides are TGTGCCAGCAGCCTAGGTGAAACTGAAGCTTTCTTT.

The CDR3 DNA sequence: TGTGCCATGGGAATGGAGGGTGGGTACACCTTC. This translates into CAMGMEGGYTF. The chain joins TRBV10-3 to TRBJ1-2; D is unresolved. The ends were cut back, 9 bases at V and 11 bases at J, with 16 bases in the middle. The CDR3 totals 11 residues. Germline loops: CDR1 ENHRY, CDR2 SYGVKD.

The chain carries TRBV11-1 and TRBJ1-4, with TRBD1 matching over 9 bases. CDR3 length: 14 residues. Germline V lookup: CDR1 SGHAT, CDR2 FQDESV (reference sequence). With 7 bases clipped from V and 8 bases from J, the junction kept 8 bases outside the gene matches. CDR3 bases: TGTGCCAGCACCGGGGGACAGGGTAACGAAAAACTGTTTTTT. Its protein product is CASTGGQGNEKLFF.

This chain links TRBV7-9 with TRBJ2-1, with 15 nucleotides matching TRBD2. CDR3 size: 15 residues. The germline V gene has CDR1 SEHNR and CDR2 FQNEAQ (reference sequence). With V trimmed by 4 bases and J by 10 bases, 5 bases remained unmatched. The CDR3 loop is CASSSGLAGGGEQFF. CDR3 DNA sequence: TGTGCCAGCAGCTCGGGACTAGCGGGAGGTGGCGAGCAGTTCTTC.

The rearrangement joins TRBV6-1 to TRBJ1-3; D call uncertain. The V end lost 7 bases, the J end lost 0 bases, and 13 bases lay between the germline ends. The CDR3 is 15 amino acids. Per the germline V gene, CDR1 is MNHNS and CDR2 is SASEGT. CDR3: CASKGGPVSGNTIYF. The DNA of the CDR3 is TGTGCCAGCAAGGGAGGCCCGGTCTCTGGAAACACCATATATTTT.

This clone was picked up one time. V usage is TRBV6-1 and J usage is TRBJ1-6; D call uncertain. Trimming removed 4 bases at V and 5 bases at J, with 6 bases between. The CDR3 is 13 residues long. The V gene's germline CDR1 is MNHNS and CDR2 SASEGT. In DNA form, the CDR3 reads TGTGCCAGCAGTGGACTGGATAATTCACCCCTCCACTTT. Translated: CASSGLDNSPLHF.

This rearrangement joins TRBV19 to TRBJ1-1; a weak D match, TRBD1 (6 bases). The ends were cut back, 8 bases at V and 0 bases at J, with 13 bases in the middle. CDR1 LNHDA and CDR2 SQIVND come from the germline V gene (reference sequence). This CDR3 comprises 14 residues. The CDR3 loop reads CASGGGPVNTEAFF. The DNA for the CDR3 is TGTGCCAGTGGGGGGGGGCCGGTGAACACTGAAGCTTTCTTT.

The chain is built from TRBV5-6 and TRBJ2-7; possibly TRBD1 for D (6 bases). The germline V and J ends were trimmed by 0 bases and 2 bases, with 12 bases remaining between them. Germline loops: CDR1 SGHDT, CDR2 YYEEEE. The CDR3 runs to 15 residues. The CDR3 sequence: CASSLEQGFPYEQYF. CDR3 in DNA: TGTGCCAGCAGCTTGGAGCAGGGGTTCCCCTACGAGCAGTACTTC. The full variable domain, completed using reference TRBV5-6 and TRBJ2-7, is DAGVTQSPTHLIKTRGQQVTLRCSPKSGHDTVSWYQQALGQGPQFIFQYYEEEERQRGNFPDRFSGHQFPNYSSELNVNALLLGDSALYLCASSLEQGFPYEQYFGPGTRLTVT.

As DNA, the CDR3 is TGTGCCAGCAGCGTCGGTTACACTGAAGCTTTCTTT. Translation: CASSVGYTEAFF. This chain links TRBV9 with TRBJ1-1, with D uncertain. This CDR3 contains 12 residues. Trimming pared 2 bases from V and 3 bases from J, leaving 5 bases between. Germline CDR1 is SGDLS and CDR2 is YYNGEE.

V is TRBV7-8 and J is TRBJ2-7; TRBD2 might be the D (6 bases). The V gene lost 5 bases and the J gene lost 2 bases, with 16 bases spanning the gap. The germline V gene has CDR1 SGHVS and CDR2 FQNEAQ. The CDR3 loop spans 15 amino acids. The CDR3, as DNA: TGTGCCAGCAGCCTCCGCCGGGGCGGGGCCTACGAGCAGTACTTC. This translates into CASSLRRGGAYEQYF.

The V call is TRBV19, the J call TRBJ2-1; 11 positions match TRBD2. CDR1 is LNHDA, CDR2 SQIVND, per germline (reference sequence). V lost 6 bases to trimming and J lost 6 bases; unmatched junction nucleotides: 10. This CDR3 is 16 amino acids long. DNA of the CDR3: TGTGCCAGTAGGGCTTCAACTAGCGGGAGCGGCAATGAGCAGTTCTTC. The encoded protein is CASRASTSGSGNEQFF.

The rearrangement uses TRBV28 and TRBJ2-5; the match to TRBD1 covers 9 bases. Germline V gene data show CDR1 as MDHEN and CDR2 as SYDVKM. The V and J ends lost 1 base and 12 bases, in that order; junction bases with no gene match: 6. The CDR3 runs 13 residues. CDR3 DNA: TGTGCCAGCAGTTTATCCCGGGACAGGGTAGAGTACTTC. The encoded protein is CASSLSRDRVEYF.

This rearrangement joins TRBV28 to TRBJ1-2; a possible D gene is TRBD1 (6 bases). V was trimmed by 2 bases and J by 4 bases, leaving 11 bases between them. The germline CDR1 and CDR2 sequences are MDHEN and SYDVKM. The CDR3 length is 14 residues. CDR3 sequence: CASSLRTEGYGYTF. The DNA of the CDR3 is TGTGCCAGCAGTTTACGGACAGAGGGCTATGGCTACACCTTC.

The chain couples TRBV18 to TRBJ1-1; D remains unclear. The CDR3 is 16 residues long. Trimming stripped 0 bases from V and 1 base from J, with 12 bases between. The V gene's germline CDR1 is KGHSH and CDR2 LQKENI. The CDR3 loop is CASSPPRRGGNTEAFF. Here the CDR3 DNA reads TGTGCCAGCTCACCACCAAGGAGAGGTGGGAACACTGAAGCTTTCTTT.

This clone was detected once. The chain carries TRBV2 and TRBJ1-5, with TRBD1 as a possible D gene (6 bases). Germline-derived CDR1 and CDR2 are SNHLY and FYNNEI. With 7 bases removed from V and 6 bases from J, the gap between germline ends came to 19 bases. This CDR3 is 15 amino acids long. CDR3 sequence (DNA): TGTGCCAGCAAAACGGGGGGCAGTGATGGTCAGCCCCAGCATTTT. It encodes CASKTGGSDGQPQHF.

The rearrangement uses TRBV5-1 and TRBJ2-1; 10 nucleotides match TRBD1. The CDR3 totals 15 residues. With V trimmed by 4 bases and J by 10 bases, 11 bases remained unmatched. The germline V gene encodes CDR1 SGHRS and CDR2 YFSETQ. In DNA, the CDR3 is TGCGCCAGCAGCAGCCGGGACAGGGGTTCAAGGGAGCAGTTCTTC. Encoded protein: CASSSRDRGSREQFF.

The J gene is TRBJ2-7, the V gene TRBV6-5, with 10 nucleotides matching TRBD1. Germline trimming cut 4 bases from V and 7 bases from J; bases unmatched to any gene: 10. The CDR3 consists of 15 residues. Germline lookup yields CDR1 MNHEY and CDR2 SVGAGI. Here the CDR3 reads CASSFTGGTGVEQYF. In DNA form, the CDR3 reads TGTGCCAGCAGTTTTACGGGCGGGACAGGGGTTGAGCAGTACTTC.

J is TRBJ1-2 and V is TRBV5-1; 9 bases align to TRBD1. V lost 4 bases, J lost 6 bases, and 7 bases stayed unmatched. Germline values: CDR1 SGHRS, CDR2 YFSETQ. The CDR3 is 14 amino acids. The CDR3 bases are TGCGCCAGCAGCGCCGCAACAGGGGGCCATGGCTACACCTTC. This codes for CASSAATGGHGYTF.